Listed below are T cell receptor beta chains from one sample, sequenced in a study of shared clonotypes between healthy human individuals. Profiled with immunoSEQ multiplex PCR; TCRdb holds only in-frame clones, not every one. The sample contains a few million clones, approximately 92% of which appear only once. The material sequenced was naive CD4+ T cells sorted from blood. These receptors all come from a man aged 18 to 30 in good health. CDR3s include the opening cysteine and the closing phenylalanine or tryptophan. The order of the fields is V gene, clone size, J gene, CDR3 protein. Size tells how often a clone was seen (once, few, many) or the class of an expanded clone, and some rows leave it out.

V gene: TRBV30
clone size: -
J gene: TRBJ1-4
CDR3 protein: CAWTSGAQGEKLFF

V gene: TRBV11-3
clone size: -
J gene: TRBJ2-1
CDR3 protein: CASSLDLYNEQFF

V gene: TRBV29-1
clone size: -
J gene: TRBJ2-5
CDR3 protein: CSVLVGSETQYF

V gene: TRBV28
clone size: once
J gene: TRBJ1-2
CDR3 protein: CASSSFTGRGYTF

V gene: TRBV18
clone size: -
J gene: TRBJ2-7
CDR3 protein: CASSPQGSGEQYF

V gene: TRBV4-3
clone size: -
J gene: TRBJ1-2
CDR3 protein: CASSQETTGSGYTF

V gene: TRBV5-1
clone size: -
J gene: TRBJ2-1
CDR3 protein: CASSYERGNEQFF

V gene: TRBV6-5
clone size: -
J gene: TRBJ2-1
CDR3 protein: CASSRGTANEQFF

V gene: TRBV27
clone size: -
J gene: TRBJ1-3
CDR3 protein: CASSQGTSGNTIYF

V gene: TRBV7-9
clone size: -
J gene: -
CDR3 protein: CASSPGGRGYEQYF

V gene: TRBV28
clone size: -
J gene: TRBJ2-2
CDR3 protein: CASRTGGYAGELFF

V gene: TRBV18
clone size: -
J gene: TRBJ2-1
CDR3 protein: CASSQRSNNEQFF

V gene: TRBV29-1
clone size: -
J gene: TRBJ1-5
CDR3 protein: CSVGRDSNQPQHF

V gene: TRBV7-2
clone size: -
J gene: TRBJ1-1
CDR3 protein: CASSLLPGTSPRNTEAFF

V gene: TRBV19
clone size: -
J gene: TRBJ1-2
CDR3 protein: CASSIPSAGGHGYTF

V gene: TRBV5-4
clone size: -
J gene: TRBJ1-1
CDR3 protein: CASNTGQGRGNTEAFF

V gene: TRBV18
clone size: -
J gene: TRBJ2-5
CDR3 protein: CASNHPHFQETQYF

V gene: TRBV6-5
clone size: few
J gene: TRBJ1-1
CDR3 protein: CASSRQTSTEAFF

V gene: TRBV30
clone size: -
J gene: TRBJ1-5
CDR3 protein: CAWSAGSYSNQPQHF

V gene: TRBV19
clone size: -
J gene: TRBJ2-4
CDR3 protein: CASSIGGQKLSENIQYF

V gene: TRBV6-5
clone size: -
J gene: TRBJ2-1
CDR3 protein: CASSYSKVAGANEQFF

V gene: TRBV28
clone size: -
J gene: TRBJ1-2
CDR3 protein: CASSLGGEVKGYTF

V gene: TRBV6-1
clone size: once
J gene: TRBJ2-5
CDR3 protein: CASSERSQETQYF

V gene: TRBV6-6
clone size: -
J gene: TRBJ2-4
CDR3 protein: CASIGAGEPKNIQYF

V gene: TRBV11-2
clone size: -
J gene: TRBJ2-5
CDR3 protein: CASSDEGGTQYF

V gene: TRBV27
clone size: -
J gene: TRBJ2-3
CDR3 protein: CASSLKRGASTDTQYF